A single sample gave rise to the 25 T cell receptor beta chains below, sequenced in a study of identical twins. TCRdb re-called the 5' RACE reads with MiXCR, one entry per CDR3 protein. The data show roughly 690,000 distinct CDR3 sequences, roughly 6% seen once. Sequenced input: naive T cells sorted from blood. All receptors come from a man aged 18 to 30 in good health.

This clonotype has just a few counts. Written as DNA, the CDR3 is TGTGCCACCAGCGGCGCCTCCAGGGTAATGGGGGAGACCCAGTACTTC. This encodes CATSGASRVMGETQYF. The rearrangement links TRBV15 to TRBJ2-5; D is possibly TRBD1 (5 bases). CDR3 length equals 16 residues. V was pared by 5 bases and J by 5 bases, with 21 bases between. Looked up from germline, CDR1 is LNHNV and CDR2 is YYDKDF (reference sequence).

The CDR3 bases are TGTGCCAGCTCACCCCGGGACGGAAGGAATGAGCAGTTCTTC. The encoded protein is CASSPRDGRNEQFF. This chain links TRBV18 with TRBJ2-1, with D perhaps given as TRBD1 or TRBD2 (5 bases each). Germline V gives CDR1 KGHSH, CDR2 LQKENI. This CDR3 contains 14 residues. V was trimmed by 3 bases and J by 7 bases, leaving 13 bases between them.

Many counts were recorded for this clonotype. In DNA, the CDR3 is TGCGCCAGCACCCTGACCCTAGCGTCTACGTCCTACAATGAGCAGTTCTTC. Translating gives CASTLTLASTSYNEQFF. The gene calls are TRBV5-1 and TRBJ2-1; possible D gene TRBD2, 6 bases. In germline, CDR1 is SGHRS, CDR2 YFSETQ. The CDR3 totals 17 residues. V was shortened by 6 bases and J by 1 base, with 20 bases between the two germline ends.

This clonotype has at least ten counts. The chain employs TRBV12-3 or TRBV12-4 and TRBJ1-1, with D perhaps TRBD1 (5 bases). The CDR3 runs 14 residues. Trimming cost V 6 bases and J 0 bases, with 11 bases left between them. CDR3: CASSKRQMNTEAFF. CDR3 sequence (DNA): TGTGCCAGCAGCAAGAGACAGATGAACACTGAAGCTTTCTTT.

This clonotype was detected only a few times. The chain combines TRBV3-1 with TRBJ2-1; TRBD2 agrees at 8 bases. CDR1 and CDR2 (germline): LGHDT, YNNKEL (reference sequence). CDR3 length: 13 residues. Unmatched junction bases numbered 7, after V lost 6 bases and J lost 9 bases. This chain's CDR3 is CASRREGLGEQFF. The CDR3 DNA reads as TGTGCCAGCAGACGGGAGGGCCTAGGTGAGCAGTTCTTC.

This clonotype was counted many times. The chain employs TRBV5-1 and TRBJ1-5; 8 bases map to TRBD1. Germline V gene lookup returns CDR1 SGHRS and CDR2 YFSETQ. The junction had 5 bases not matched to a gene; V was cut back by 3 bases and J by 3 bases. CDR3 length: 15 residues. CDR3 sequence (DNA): TGCGCCAGCAGCTCGGGACAGGACCTCAATCAGCCCCAGCATTTT. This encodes CASSSGQDLNQPQHF.

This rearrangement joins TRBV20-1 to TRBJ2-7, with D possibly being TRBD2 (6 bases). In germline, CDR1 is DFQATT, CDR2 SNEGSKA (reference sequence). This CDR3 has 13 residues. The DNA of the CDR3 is TGCAGCTGGCCGAAAACTAGCTCCCACGAGCAGTACGTC. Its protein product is CSWPKTSSHEQYV.

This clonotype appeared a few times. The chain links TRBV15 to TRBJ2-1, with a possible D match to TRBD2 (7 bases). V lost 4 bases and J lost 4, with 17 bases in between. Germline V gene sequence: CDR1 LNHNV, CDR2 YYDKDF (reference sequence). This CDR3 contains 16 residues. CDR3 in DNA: TGTGCCACCAGCACCTCGGGGGGCAAAACTTACAATGAGCAGTTCTTC. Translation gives CATSTSGGKTYNEQFF.

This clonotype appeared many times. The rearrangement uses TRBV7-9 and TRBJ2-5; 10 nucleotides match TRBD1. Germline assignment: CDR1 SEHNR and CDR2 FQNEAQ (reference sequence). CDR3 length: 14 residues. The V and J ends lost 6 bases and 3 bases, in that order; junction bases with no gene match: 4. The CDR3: CASRGDRGKETQYF. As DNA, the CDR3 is TGTGCCAGCAGGGGGGACAGGGGCAAAGAGACCCAGTACTTC. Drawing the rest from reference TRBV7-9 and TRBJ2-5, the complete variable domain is DTGVSQNPRHKITKRGQNVTFRCDPISEHNRLYWYRQTLGQGPEFLTYFQNEAQLEKSRLLSDRFSAERPKGSFSTLEIQRTEQGDSAMYLCASRGDRGKETQYFGPGTRLLVL.

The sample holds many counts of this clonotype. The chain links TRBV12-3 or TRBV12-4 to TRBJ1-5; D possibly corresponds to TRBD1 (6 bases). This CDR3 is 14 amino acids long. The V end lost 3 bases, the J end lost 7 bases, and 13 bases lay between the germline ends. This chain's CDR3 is CASSFGGLGQPQHF. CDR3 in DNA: TGTGCCAGCAGTTTTGGGGGGCTTGGACAGCCCCAGCATTTT.

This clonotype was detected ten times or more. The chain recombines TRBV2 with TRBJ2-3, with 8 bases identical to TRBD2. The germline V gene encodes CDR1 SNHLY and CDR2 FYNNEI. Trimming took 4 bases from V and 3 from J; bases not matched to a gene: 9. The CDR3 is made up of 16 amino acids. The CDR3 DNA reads TGTGCCAGCAGTGCGGATGGACTAGCTTGGACAGATACGCAGTATTTT. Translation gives CASSADGLAWTDTQYF.

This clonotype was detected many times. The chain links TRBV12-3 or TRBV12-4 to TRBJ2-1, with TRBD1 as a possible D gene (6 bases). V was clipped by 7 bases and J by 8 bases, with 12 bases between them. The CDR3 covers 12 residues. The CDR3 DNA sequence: TGTGCCAGCACTATACAGGGTTATGAGCAGTTCTTC. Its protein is CASTIQGYEQFF.

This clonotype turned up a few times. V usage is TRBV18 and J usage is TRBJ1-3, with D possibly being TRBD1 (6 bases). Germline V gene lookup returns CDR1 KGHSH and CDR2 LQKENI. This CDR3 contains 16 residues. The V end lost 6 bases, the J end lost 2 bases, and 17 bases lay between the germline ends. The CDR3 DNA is TGTGCCAGCTCCCCGACACGGGACAATGCTGGAAACACCATATATTTT. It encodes CASSPTRDNAGNTIYF.

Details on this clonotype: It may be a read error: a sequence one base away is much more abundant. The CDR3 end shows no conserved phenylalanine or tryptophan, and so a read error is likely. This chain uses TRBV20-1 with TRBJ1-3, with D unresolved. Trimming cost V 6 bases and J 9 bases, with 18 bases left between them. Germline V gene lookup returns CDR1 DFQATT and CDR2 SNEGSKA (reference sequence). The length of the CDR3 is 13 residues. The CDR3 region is CSAIGGHLGTIYI. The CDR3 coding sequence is TGCAGTGCCATAGGAGGGCACTTAGGCACCATATATATT.

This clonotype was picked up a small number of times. The CDR3 DNA sequence: TGTGCCAGCAGCCAACGAGGGATCGGGGGACGTTCCTACGAGCAGTACTTC. It yields the protein CASSQRGIGGRSYEQYF. The rearrangement joins TRBV3-1 to TRBJ2-7; D is perhaps TRBD2 (6 bases). Germline CDR1 reads LGHDT; CDR2 reads YNNKEL (reference sequence). The CDR3 covers 17 residues. Trimming took off 2 bases at V and 1 base at J, with 18 bases between the two ends.

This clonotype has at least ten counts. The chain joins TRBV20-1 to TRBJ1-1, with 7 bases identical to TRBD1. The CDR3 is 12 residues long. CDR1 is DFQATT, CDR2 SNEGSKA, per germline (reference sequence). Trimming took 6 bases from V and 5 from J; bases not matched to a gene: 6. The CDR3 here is CSAGNRGTEAFF. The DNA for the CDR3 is TGCAGTGCCGGCAACAGGGGAACTGAAGCTTTCTTT.

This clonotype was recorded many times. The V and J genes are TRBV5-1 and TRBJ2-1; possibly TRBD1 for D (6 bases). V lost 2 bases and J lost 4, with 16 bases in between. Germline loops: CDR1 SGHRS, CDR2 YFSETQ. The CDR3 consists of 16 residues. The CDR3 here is CASSLQGSFGYNEQFF. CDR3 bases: TGCGCCAGCAGCTTACAGGGATCGTTCGGGTACAATGAGCAGTTCTTC.

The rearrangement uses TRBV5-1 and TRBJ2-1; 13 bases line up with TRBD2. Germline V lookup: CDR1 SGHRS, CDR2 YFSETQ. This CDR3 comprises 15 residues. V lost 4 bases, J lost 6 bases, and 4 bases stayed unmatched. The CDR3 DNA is TGCGCCAGCAGCGGGACTAGCGGGACCCTCAATGAGCAGTTCTTC. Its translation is CASSGTSGTLNEQFF.

The CDR3, as DNA: TGTGCCAGCAGCCCCTATGACCTAGCGTCCTCCTACAATGAGCAGTTCTTC. Translation: CASSPYDLASSYNEQFF. The chain couples TRBV7-3 to TRBJ2-1; a weak D match, TRBD2 (6 bases). Deletions cut 5 bases from V and 0 bases from J, with 17 bases between. This CDR3 comprises 17 residues. Germline CDR1 reads SGHTA; CDR2 reads FQGTGA.

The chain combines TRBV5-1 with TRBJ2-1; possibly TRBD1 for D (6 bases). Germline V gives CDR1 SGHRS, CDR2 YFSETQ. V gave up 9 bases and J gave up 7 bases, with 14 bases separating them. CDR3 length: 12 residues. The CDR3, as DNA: TGCGCCACTCGACAGGCTACAAATGAGCAGTTCTTC. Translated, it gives CATRQATNEQFF.

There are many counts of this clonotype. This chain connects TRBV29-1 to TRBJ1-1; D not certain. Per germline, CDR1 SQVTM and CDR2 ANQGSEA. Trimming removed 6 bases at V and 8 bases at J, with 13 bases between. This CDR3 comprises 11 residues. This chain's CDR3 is CSVLWTAEAFF. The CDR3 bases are TGCAGCGTCCTTTGGACGGCCGAAGCTTTCTTT.

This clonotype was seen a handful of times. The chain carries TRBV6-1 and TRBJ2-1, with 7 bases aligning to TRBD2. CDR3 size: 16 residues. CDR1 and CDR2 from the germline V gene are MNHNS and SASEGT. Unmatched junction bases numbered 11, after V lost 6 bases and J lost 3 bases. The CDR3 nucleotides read TGTGCCAGCAGCCCACCGCCTAGCGGAAACTACAATGAGCAGTTCTTC. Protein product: CASSPPPSGNYNEQFF.

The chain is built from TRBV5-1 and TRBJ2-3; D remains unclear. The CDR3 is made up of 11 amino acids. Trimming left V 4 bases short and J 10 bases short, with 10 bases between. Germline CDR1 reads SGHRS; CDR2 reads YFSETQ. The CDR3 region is CASSLNWAQYF. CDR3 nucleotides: TGCGCCAGCAGCCTTAATTGGGCGCAGTATTTT.

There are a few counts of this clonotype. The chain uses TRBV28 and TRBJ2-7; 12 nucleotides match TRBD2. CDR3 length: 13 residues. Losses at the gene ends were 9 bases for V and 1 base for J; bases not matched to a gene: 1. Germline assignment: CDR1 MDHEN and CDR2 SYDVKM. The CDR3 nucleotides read TGTGCCAGTGGACTAGCGGGGTCCTACGAGCAGTACTTC. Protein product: CASGLAGSYEQYF.

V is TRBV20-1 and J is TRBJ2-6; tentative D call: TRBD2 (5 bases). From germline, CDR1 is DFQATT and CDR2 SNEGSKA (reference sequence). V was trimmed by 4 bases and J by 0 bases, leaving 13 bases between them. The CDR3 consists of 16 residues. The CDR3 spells CSATKRRGSGANVLTF. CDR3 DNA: TGCAGTGCTACCAAAAGACGGGGCTCTGGGGCCAACGTCCTGACTTTC.